These T cell receptor beta chains were read from a single sample in a study of T cells in Graves' hyperthyroidism and ophthalmopathy. MiXCR, run by TCRdb on the multiplex PCR reads, gives a single entry per CDR3 protein. Altogether 250,000 to 350,000 distinct CDR3 sequences are present, 17% being singletons, with the ten largest covering approximately 60%. Sequences were obtained from blood. The receptors stem from a woman aged 55-69 years with Graves' ophthalmopathy. Each CDR3 is given with its conserved first and last residue. A D gene is named only where the DNA matches it firmly. Only some rows state a clone size, as once, few, many or a class for expanded clones.

d_call,j_call,v_call,clone_size,cdr3_aa,cdr3_nt
NA,TRBJ1-5,TRBV20-1,few,CSASMRAANQPQHF,TGCAGTGCTAGTATGCGGGCAGCCAATCAGCCCCAGCATTTT
NA,TRBJ2-3,TRBV20-1,NA,CSASSPDKGTADTQYF,TGCAGTGCTAGTAGCCCCGACAAGGGCACGGCAGATACGCAGTATTTT
TRBD1,TRBJ2-7,TRBV29-1,many,CSPLGHRDRATSYEQYF,TGCAGCCCCCTCGGCCACCGGGACAGGGCCACCTCCTACGAGCAGTACTTC
NA,TRBJ2-2,TRBV5-1,few,CASSGEGYTGELFF,TGCGCCAGCAGCGGAGAAGGGTACACCGGGGAGCTGTTTTTT
NA,TRBJ2-1,TRBV18,NA,CASSPELSSYNEQFF,TGTGCCAGCTCCCCGGAGCTGTCCTCCTACAATGAGCAGTTCTTC
NA,TRBJ2-3,TRBV9,few,CASSVESPRNTDTQYF,TGTGCCAGCAGCGTAGAATCGCCTAGAAATACAGATACGCAGTATTTT
NA,TRBJ2-2,TRBV12-3/TRBV12-4,many,CASSFVAQNTGELFF,TGTGCCAGCAGTTTCGTGGCCCAGAACACCGGGGAGCTGTTTTTT
NA,TRBJ2-7,TRBV7-9,NA,CASSIREVGEQYF,TGTGCCAGCAGTATTCGCGAGGTAGGCGAGCAGTACTTC
NA,TRBJ1-2,TRBV7-9,many,CASGTGYYGYTF,TGTGCCAGCGGTACAGGGTACTATGGCTACACCTTC
NA,TRBJ1-2,TRBV5-1,many,CASSLEDRHHGYTF,TGCGCCAGCAGCTTGGAAGACAGGCACCATGGCTACACCTTC
NA,TRBJ2-3,TRBV7-2,many,CASIHFRGTDTQYF,TGTGCCAGCATCCACTTCAGGGGCACAGATACGCAGTATTTT
NA,TRBJ2-5,TRBV3-1,many,CASSQGTVETQYF,TGTGCCAGCAGCCAAGGGACAGTGGAGACCCAGTACTTC
NA,TRBJ2-7,TRBV12-3/TRBV12-4,many,CASSLDHGGSEQYF,TGTGCCAGCAGTTTGGACCATGGGGGGTCCGAGCAGTACTTC